This TCR beta chain was captured by sequencing in a study of cytomegalovirus exposure and HLA in healthy donors. PCR used 60 Vbeta primers and 13 Jbeta primers. TCRdb keeps only in-frame clones here, not all; method: immunoSEQ multiplex PCR. Of tens of thousands of clones listed, around 77% are singletons. This CDR3 is 16 amino acids long. Trimming took 4 bases from V and 0 from J, leaving 13 bases between them. Germline assignment: CDR1 MDHEN and CDR2 SYDVKM. The material sequenced was PBMCs. This chain uses TRBV28 with TRBJ2-1, with a tentative D call TRBD2 (6 bases). The receptor was derived from a middle-aged man in good health and CMV-seronegative. The CDR3 region has the DNA TGTGCCAGCAGTTCCCTTAGCGGAAGCTCCTACAATGAGCAGTTCTTC. Its translation is CASSSLSGSSYNEQFF.